What follows are 31 T cell receptor beta chains derived from one specimen sequenced in a study of breast tumors, draining lymph nodes, adjacent tissues. The lymph nodes were axillary draining lymph nodes from breast cancer patients. TCRdb reprocessed the multiplex PCR reads with MiXCR, giving one entry per CDR3 protein. Counted here are approximately 100,000 distinct CDR3 sequences, 21% occurring once; the ten biggest clones make up 1% to 1.5%. The sample consisted of axillary lymph node tissue. The receptors here all came from a female donor with breast cancer. Some clones in this sample may be carry-over from other donors' samples.

Many counts were recorded for this clonotype. The chain combines TRBV9 with TRBJ2-1; TRBD2 matches 14 bases. Germline assignment: CDR1 SGDLS and CDR2 YYNGEE. CDR3 size: 16 residues. V was clipped by 4 bases and J by 4 bases; unmatched bases: 4. The CDR3, as DNA: TGTGCCAGCAGCCCGACTAGCGGGGGGGCTTACAATGAGCAGTTCTTC. It encodes CASSPTSGGAYNEQFF.

This clonotype was detected many times. The rearrangement uses TRBV2 and TRBJ1-5; D is unresolved. V was trimmed by 4 bases and J by 3 bases, leaving 10 bases between them. CDR1 is SNHLY and CDR2 is FYNNEI in the germline V gene. There are 14 residues in the CDR3. CDR3 in DNA: TGTGCCAGCAGTGTATCCGGATACAATCAGCCCCAGCATTTT. Translating gives CASSVSGYNQPQHF. The full variable domain, in which reference TRBV2 and TRBJ1-5 provide the parts outside the CDR3, is EPEVTQTPSHQVTQMGQEVILRCVPISNHLYFYWYRQILGQKVEFLVSFYNNEISEKSEIFDDQFSVERPDGSNFTLKIRSTKLEDSAMYFCASSVSGYNQPQHFGDGTRLSIL.

This clonotype was seen repeatedly, ten times or more. V gene TRBV10-3 combines with J gene TRBJ1-5; D unclear. Trimming left V 2 bases short and J 5 bases short, with 10 bases between. The CDR3 extends over 14 amino acids. Germline V lookup: CDR1 ENHRY, CDR2 SYGVKD. CDR3 loop: CAISEMAGDQPQHF. The CDR3 DNA sequence: TGTGCCATCAGTGAGATGGCAGGCGATCAGCCCCAGCATTTT.

This clonotype was seen ten or more times. V gene TRBV24-1 combines with J gene TRBJ2-2; no definite D call. This CDR3 spans 14 amino acids. Trimming left V 7 bases short and J 1 base short, with 9 bases between. CDR1 KGHDR and CDR2 SFDVKD come from the germline V gene. CDR3 in amino acids: CATRGPENTGELFF. The CDR3, as DNA: TGTGCCACCAGGGGCCCCGAGAACACCGGGGAGCTGTTTTTT.

This clonotype was counted at least ten times. The chain is built from TRBV5-5 and TRBJ1-2; D possibly corresponds to TRBD1 (5 bases). The CDR3 has 15 residues. Germline-derived CDR1 and CDR2 are SGHKS and YYEKEE (reference sequence). V was cut by 3 bases and J by 4 bases, with 16 bases left in between. CDR3 in amino acids: CASSSVTEGTYGYTF. The CDR3 DNA reads TGTGCCAGCAGCTCAGTCACCGAGGGGACCTATGGCTACACCTTC.

This clonotype was seen at least ten times. V usage is TRBV2 and J usage is TRBJ1-4; D gene unclear. CDR3 size: 14 residues. Germline CDR1 SNHLY, CDR2 FYNNEI. V lost 3 bases and J 8 bases, leaving 13 bases between the germline ends. The CDR3, as DNA: TGTGCCAGCAGTGAGGACCCCACGGAGGAAAAACTGTTTTTT. It translates to CASSEDPTEEKLFF.

This clonotype has only a few counts. This chain links TRBV5-6 with TRBJ1-2; possible D gene TRBD1, 6 bases. Germline-derived CDR1 and CDR2 are SGHDT and YYEEEE. Trimming took off 1 base at V and 0 bases at J, with 13 bases between the two ends. This CDR3 has 16 amino acids. For the CDR3, the DNA is TGTGCCAGCAGCTTGTCCCCGGACAGAGCTAACTATGGCTACACCTTC. Amino acids: CASSLSPDRANYGYTF.

The chain employs TRBV18 and TRBJ1-3, with unresolved D. The CDR3 runs 16 residues. V was cut by 1 base and J by 0 bases, with 10 bases left in between. Germline-derived CDR1 and CDR2 are KGHSH and LQKENI. The CDR3 protein is CASSPQVQSSGNTIYF. The CDR3 nucleotides are TGTGCCAGCTCACCACAGGTTCAGAGCTCTGGAAACACCATATATTTT.

This clonotype has a count of ten or more. The V gene is TRBV5-5, the J gene TRBJ2-5; D not certain. Germline V gene data show CDR1 as SGHKS and CDR2 as YYEKEE (reference sequence). Trimming removed 0 bases at V and 1 base at J, with 10 bases between. The CDR3 runs 15 residues. CDR3 region: CASSLVPGIQETQYF. The CDR3, as DNA: TGTGCCAGCAGCTTGGTTCCGGGCATCCAAGAGACCCAGTACTTC. The full variable domain, with the rest looked up from reference TRBV5-5 and TRBJ2-5, is DAGVTQSPTHLIKTRGQQVTLRCSPISGHKSVSWYQQVLGQGPQFIFQYYEKEERGRGNFPDRFSARQFPNYSSELNVNALLLGDSALYLCASSLVPGIQETQYFGPGTRLLVL.

This clonotype came up many times. This chain uses TRBV7-9 with TRBJ2-3; D call uncertain. Trimming cost V 9 bases and J 0 bases, with 7 bases left between them. The germline gives CDR1 SEHNR, CDR2 FQNEAQ (reference sequence). The CDR3 totals 12 residues. The CDR3 DNA is TGTGCCAGGGCCGCTAGCACAGATACGCAGTATTTT. Amino acids: CARAASTDTQYF.

This clonotype was picked up many times. The V call is TRBV4-1, the J call TRBJ1-2; 7 nucleotides align to TRBD1. With 2 bases clipped from V and 5 bases from J, the junction kept 5 bases outside the gene matches. CDR1 and CDR2 (germline): MGHRA, YSYEKL. CDR3 length: 14 amino acids. The CDR3 reads CASSQPDRVYGYTF. The CDR3 DNA follows: TGCGCCAGCAGCCAACCCGACAGGGTTTATGGCTACACCTTC.

This clonotype was detected many times. This sequence joins TRBV7-8 and TRBJ1-5; the D gene is possibly TRBD1 (5 bases). The CDR3 is made up of 16 amino acids. Trimming shortened V by 1 base and J by 0 bases, and 10 bases separated the two germline ends. Germline V gene data show CDR1 as SGHVS and CDR2 as FQNEAQ. The CDR3 region is CASSLGGAFSNQPQHF. DNA for the CDR3: TGTGCCAGCAGCTTAGGAGGGGCCTTTAGCAATCAGCCCCAGCATTTT.

This clonotype was found many times. The chain uses TRBV20-1 and TRBJ1-2; no clear D. This CDR3 has 14 residues. Trimming removed 5 bases at V and 4 bases at J, with 17 bases between. In germline, CDR1 is DFQATT, CDR2 SNEGSKA (reference sequence). The CDR3 loop is CSAPRPTSSYGYTF. The CDR3 DNA sequence: TGCAGTGCTCCCCGTCCGACCTCATCCTATGGCTACACCTTC.

This clonotype was seen ten or more times. The chain combines TRBV7-8 with TRBJ2-1, with D perhaps being TRBD1 or TRBD2 (5 bases each). The V end was cut by 5 bases, the J end by 6 bases, with 20 bases between. The CDR3 spans 16 residues. The germline V gene encodes CDR1 SGHVS and CDR2 FQNEAQ. As DNA, the CDR3 is TGTGCCAGCAGCGGGCCTGGGACCCTAGGAAGCAATGAGCAGTTCTTC. Its translation: CASSGPGTLGSNEQFF.

This clonotype was detected many times. The chain links TRBV4-1 to TRBJ2-7; 9 bases line up with TRBD1. V shed 4 bases and J 1 base; nucleotides not matched to a gene: 5. Germline V gene sequence: CDR1 MGHRA, CDR2 YSYEKL. The CDR3 runs to 15 residues. Here the CDR3 DNA reads TGCGCCAGCAGCCGAGCCGGGACAGGGTCCTACGAGCAGTACTTC. Protein product: CASSRAGTGSYEQYF.

This clonotype was recorded many times. The genes are TRBV7-6 and TRBJ2-1, with 14 bases that match TRBD2. The CDR3 spans 17 residues. Germline values: CDR1 SGHVS, CDR2 FNYEAQ. With 3 bases clipped from V and 9 bases from J, the junction kept 10 bases outside the gene matches. The CDR3 sequence: CASSFDLTSGGAGEQFF. The CDR3 DNA reads as TGTGCCAGCAGCTTTGACCTGACTAGCGGGGGGGCGGGTGAGCAGTTCTTC. Combining the CDR3 with reference TRBV7-6 and TRBJ2-1 gives the whole variable domain GAGVSQSPRYKVTKRGQDVALRCDPISGHVSLYWYRQALGQGPEFLTYFNYEAQQDKSGLPNDRFSAERPEGSISTLTIQRTEQRDSAMYRCASSFDLTSGGAGEQFFGPGTRLTVL.

The chain joins TRBV12-3 or TRBV12-4 to TRBJ2-2; TRBD1 might be the D (6 bases). The CDR3 loop spans 14 amino acids. V dropped 8 bases and J dropped 4 bases, with 14 bases sitting between them. CDR3 bases: TGTGCCAGCCAAGATACAGGGCGCACCGGGGAGCTGTTTTTT. Protein product: CASQDTGRTGELFF.

As to this clonotype: The junction differs from germline at one of its ends, possibly a read error. V is TRBV6-2 or TRBV6-3 and J is TRBJ2-5; 7 bases agree with TRBD1. From germline, CDR1 is MNHEY and CDR2 SVGEGT. The length of the CDR3 is 15 residues. CDR3 DNA sequence: TGTGCCGGCAGCTCTAAAAACAGGGGCCAAGAGACCCAGTACTTC. Protein sequence: CAGSSKNRGQETQYF.

This clonotype was seen repeatedly, ten times or more. The rearrangement links TRBV2 to TRBJ2-3, with D possibly called TRBD1 or TRBD2 (5 bases each). Trimming cost V 8 bases and J 2 bases, with 17 bases left between them. Germline loops: CDR1 SNHLY, CDR2 FYNNEI. The CDR3 has 15 amino acids. The CDR3, as DNA: TGTGCCAGCTTTGGTCGGGGCCCCTACACAGATACGCAGTATTTT. This codes for CASFGRGPYTDTQYF. The whole variable domain, filled in from reference TRBV2 and TRBJ2-3, reads EPEVTQTPSHQVTQMGQEVILRCVPISNHLYFYWYRQILGQKVEFLVSFYNNEISEKSEIFDDQFSVERPDGSNFTLKIRSTKLEDSAMYFCASFGRGPYTDTQYFGPGTRLTVL.

In this sample, this clonotype turned up many times. V usage is TRBV7-2 and J usage is TRBJ2-1; TRBD2 is a possible D gene (5 bases). Germline V lookup: CDR1 SGHTA, CDR2 FQGNSA. The CDR3 has 15 amino acids. The V end lost 5 bases, the J end lost 0 bases, and 11 bases lay between the germline ends. CDR3 region: CASSRAVSSYNEQFF. The CDR3 DNA reads TGTGCCAGCAGCCGAGCGGTTAGCTCCTACAATGAGCAGTTCTTC.

This clonotype was observed many times. The rearrangement joins TRBV6-5 to TRBJ1-3, with 8 nucleotides matching TRBD1. V trimming: 6 bases; J trimming: 0 bases; junction bases outside the gene matches: 10. The germline V gene encodes CDR1 MNHEY and CDR2 SVGAGI. This CDR3 region has 17 residues. CDR3 sequence reads: CASSRRTGRNSGNTIYF. Here the CDR3 DNA reads TGTGCCAGCAGCCGGCGGACAGGGAGGAACTCTGGAAACACCATATATTTT.

This clonotype was seen many times. This rearrangement joins TRBV9 to TRBJ2-3; TRBD1 matches 9 bases. Trimming took 0 bases from V and 2 from J; bases not matched to a gene: 4. Looked up from germline, CDR1 is SGDLS and CDR2 is YYNGEE. There are 16 residues in the CDR3. The CDR3, as DNA: TGTGCCAGCAGCGTAGACGGACAGGGGTCCACAGATACGCAGTATTTT. Translated: CASSVDGQGSTDTQYF.

On this clonotype itself: A much larger clone is a single base away; this may be a read error. The J gene is TRBJ2-2, the V gene TRBV2, with D possibly being TRBD2 (5 bases). The CDR3 contains 20 residues. Deletions cut 4 bases from V and 0 bases from J, with 24 bases between. The germline CDR1 and CDR2 sequences are SNHLY and FYNNEI. As DNA, the CDR3 is TGTGCCAGCAGTGGAGACCGGGGTATGATGTGGACCCCGAACACCGGGGAGCTGTTTTTT. Translation gives CASSGDRGMMWTPNTGELFF.

There are many counts of this clonotype. The chain is built from TRBV20-1 and TRBJ2-1; 11 nucleotides align to TRBD1. V was pared by 2 bases and J by 5 bases, with 8 bases of the junction left unmatched. The germline gives CDR1 DFQATT, CDR2 SNEGSKA (reference sequence). The CDR3 is 16 amino acids. The CDR3 sequence is CSARRSDRGLNNEQFF. The CDR3 DNA sequence: TGCAGTGCTAGACGATCGGACAGGGGGCTAAACAATGAGCAGTTCTTC.

This clonotype was seen a handful of times. CDR3 DNA: TGTGCCAGCAGCCGGGATCCGATACTAGCGGGATTCACAGATACGCAGTATTTT. Its translation: CASSRDPILAGFTDTQYF. This chain connects TRBV3-1 to TRBJ2-3, with TRBD2 matching 10 bases. The J segment lost 2 bases and the V segment lost 4 bases, leaving 12 bases of the junction unmatched. CDR1 and CDR2 from the germline V gene are LGHDT and YNNKEL (reference sequence). The CDR3 loop spans 18 amino acids.

This clonotype showed up many times. The V and J genes are TRBV3-1 and TRBJ1-2, with D unresolved. In germline, CDR1 is LGHDT, CDR2 YNNKEL (reference sequence). The CDR3 runs to 14 residues. Trimming left V 0 bases short and J 14 bases short, with 19 bases between. For the CDR3, the DNA is TGTGCCAGCAGCCAAGATACGGTTTCACGGCAGGCGACCTTC. Encoded protein: CASSQDTVSRQATF.

For this clonotype: With a much larger clone just one base away, this may be a read error. V gene TRBV5-1 combines with J gene TRBJ2-5; D unresolved. The germline gives CDR1 SGHRS, CDR2 YFSETQ. CDR3 length: 14 residues. DNA of the CDR3: TGCGCCGGCAGCTTGGAAGGGCGCGCGGAGACCCAGTACTTC. Protein: CAGSLEGRAETQYF.

To note about this clonotype: A much larger clone differs by one base, so this may be a read error. The J gene is TRBJ2-5, the V gene TRBV20-1; D is ambiguous. Germline values: CDR1 DFQATT, CDR2 SNEGSKA (reference sequence). This CDR3 contains 11 residues. The CDR3 DNA is TGCAGTGCTTGGATCCAAGAGACCCAGTGCTTC. Its protein is CSAWIQETQCF.

This clonotype occurred many times. The chain joins TRBV5-1 to TRBJ2-5; 9 bases fit TRBD1. The CDR3 is 16 amino acids. The J segment lost 2 bases and the V segment lost 4 bases, leaving 9 bases of the junction unmatched. Per the germline V gene, CDR1 is SGHRS and CDR2 is YFSETQ. This chain's CDR3 is CASSTLDRGPQETQYF. Here the CDR3 DNA reads TGCGCCAGCAGCACCCTGGACAGGGGCCCACAAGAGACCCAGTACTTC.

This clonotype was detected many times. This chain connects TRBV20-1 to TRBJ1-5; TRBD1 matches 7 bases. CDR1 DFQATT and CDR2 SNEGSKA come from the germline V gene (reference sequence). The trim removed 6 bases at V and 2 bases at J, leaving 7 bases unmatched. The CDR3 runs to 14 residues. CDR3 in DNA: TGCAGTGCCCGGGACAGTAAGGGCAATCAGCCCCAGCATTTT. It specifies CSARDSKGNQPQHF.

This clonotype showed up many times. The chain carries TRBV7-9 and TRBJ2-7; no reliable D call. The CDR3 covers 13 residues. Germline V gene data show CDR1 as SEHNR and CDR2 as FQNEAQ (reference sequence). V was pared by 5 bases and J by 3 bases, with 11 bases between. This chain's CDR3 is CASSTSPDYEQYF. In nucleotides, the CDR3 is TGTGCCAGCAGCACCTCCCCGGACTACGAGCAGTACTTC.